This T cell receptor (beta chain) was captured by sequencing in a study of blood T cell repertoires in COVID-19. Germline V gene lookup returns CDR1 MNHEY and CDR2 SVGAGI. The CDR3 runs 14 residues. The ends were cut back, 8 bases at V and 7 bases at J, with 18 bases in the middle. Authors' methods: Cell counts per sample came from amplifying reference gene primers. Here immunoSEQ multiplex PCR was the method, and the copy in TCRdb shows in-frame clones only, minus some. The V and J calls and the clone size are those of that table, but D and trimming were determined from the DNA. The data contain under 200,000 clones, 80% to 90% of them singletons.

Material: PBMCs or T cells enriched from blood (not recorded which). The V call is TRBV6-5, the J call TRBJ1-5, with D perhaps TRBD1 (6 bases). The receptor was derived from a woman between 50 and 59 years old who had recovered from COVID-19. This CDR3 reads CASSGSQGYQPQHF. Written as DNA, the CDR3 is TGTGCCAGCTCTGGAAGTCAGGGGTACCAGCCCCAGCATTTT.